The clone carrying this TCR beta chain was counted between two and nine times. Its antigen is not identified. This CDR3 comprises 15 residues. Trimming left V 0 bases short and J 7 bases short, with 13 bases between. Looked up from germline, CDR1 is LNHNV and CDR2 is YYDKDF (reference sequence). This sample was taken from a study of T-cell reconstitution after alpha-beta-depleted transplantation in children. Preparation of the TCRbeta library used unique molecular identifiers. MiXCR, run by TCRdb on the PCR reads, gives a single entry per CDR3 protein. The data hold under 400,000 distinct CDR3 sequences, with approximately 20% observed a single time. Findings and limits, study-wide: A year had passed since transplant, and T-cell counts and diversity by then came mostly from newly produced T cells.

The chain has TRBV15 and TRBJ2-1; D is unresolved. The material was PBMCs, mostly from graft donor cells, obtained 180 days after TCRalphabeta/CD19-depleted stem cell transplant. This clonotype was obtained from a male patient aged 10 to 17 who had a stem cell transplant for acute lymphoblastic leukemia, so the T cells may come from the graft donor. The CDR3 nucleotides are TGTGCCACCAGCAGAGATTCGATCATGGGGAATGAGCAGTTCTTC. Its translation is CATSRDSIMGNEQFF.